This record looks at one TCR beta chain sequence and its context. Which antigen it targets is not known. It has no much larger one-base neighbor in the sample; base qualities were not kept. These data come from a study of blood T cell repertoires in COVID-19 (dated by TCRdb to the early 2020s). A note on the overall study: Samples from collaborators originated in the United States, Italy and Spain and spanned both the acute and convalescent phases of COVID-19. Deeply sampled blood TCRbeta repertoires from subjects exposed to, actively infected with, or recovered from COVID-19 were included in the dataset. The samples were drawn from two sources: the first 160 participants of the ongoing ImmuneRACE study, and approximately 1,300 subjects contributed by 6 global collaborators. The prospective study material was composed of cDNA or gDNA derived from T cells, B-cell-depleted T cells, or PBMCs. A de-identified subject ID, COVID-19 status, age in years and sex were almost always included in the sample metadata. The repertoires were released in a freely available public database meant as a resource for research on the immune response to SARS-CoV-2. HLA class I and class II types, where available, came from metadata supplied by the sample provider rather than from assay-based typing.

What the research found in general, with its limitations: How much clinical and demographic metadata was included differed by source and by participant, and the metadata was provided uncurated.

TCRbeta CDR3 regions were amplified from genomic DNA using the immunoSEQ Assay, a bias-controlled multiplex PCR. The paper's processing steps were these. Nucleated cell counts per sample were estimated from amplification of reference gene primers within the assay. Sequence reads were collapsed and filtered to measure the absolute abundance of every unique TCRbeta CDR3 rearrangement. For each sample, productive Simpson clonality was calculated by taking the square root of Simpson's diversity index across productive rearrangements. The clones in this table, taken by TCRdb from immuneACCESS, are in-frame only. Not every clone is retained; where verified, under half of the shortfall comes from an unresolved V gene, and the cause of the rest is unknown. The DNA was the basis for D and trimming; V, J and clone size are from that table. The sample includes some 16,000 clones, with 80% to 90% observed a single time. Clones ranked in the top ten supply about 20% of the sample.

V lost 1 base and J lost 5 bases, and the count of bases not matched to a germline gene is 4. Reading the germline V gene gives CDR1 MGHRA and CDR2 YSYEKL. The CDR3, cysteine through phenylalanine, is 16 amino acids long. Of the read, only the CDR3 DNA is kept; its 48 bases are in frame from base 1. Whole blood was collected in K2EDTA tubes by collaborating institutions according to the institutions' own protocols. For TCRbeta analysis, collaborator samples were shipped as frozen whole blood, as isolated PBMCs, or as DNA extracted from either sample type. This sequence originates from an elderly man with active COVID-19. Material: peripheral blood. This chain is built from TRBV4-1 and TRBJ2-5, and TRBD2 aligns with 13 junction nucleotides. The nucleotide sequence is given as TGCGCCAGCAGCCAAGGGACTAGCGGGAGCAGGGAGACCCAGTACTTC. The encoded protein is CASSQGTSGSRETQYF.